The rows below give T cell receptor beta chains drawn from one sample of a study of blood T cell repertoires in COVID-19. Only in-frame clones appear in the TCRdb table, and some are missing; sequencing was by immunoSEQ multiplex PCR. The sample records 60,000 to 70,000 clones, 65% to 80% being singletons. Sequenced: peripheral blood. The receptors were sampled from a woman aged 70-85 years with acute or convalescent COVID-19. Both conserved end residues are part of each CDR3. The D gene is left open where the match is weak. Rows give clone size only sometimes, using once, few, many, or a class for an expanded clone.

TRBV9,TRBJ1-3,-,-,TGTGCCAGCAGCGTTTACGGGTTGGCCCCAGGAAACACCATATATTTT,CASSVYGLAPGNTIYF
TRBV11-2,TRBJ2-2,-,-,TGTGCCAGCAGCTTAGCGGGGGGCGTAGCGAACACCGGGGAGCTGTTTTTT,CASSLAGGVANTGELFF
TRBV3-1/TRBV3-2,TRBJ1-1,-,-,TGTGCCAGCAGCCTGGGCCAGGAATCAGGCACTGAAGCTTTCTTT,CASSLGQESGTEAFF
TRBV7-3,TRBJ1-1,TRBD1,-,TGTGCCAGCAGCTTAACGGGGGACAGCTACACTGAAGCTTTCTTT,CASSLTGDSYTEAFF
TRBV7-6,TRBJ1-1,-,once,TGTGCCAGCAGGCCAAAAGAGGTGGGGAACACTGAAGCTTTCTTT,CASRPKEVGNTEAFF
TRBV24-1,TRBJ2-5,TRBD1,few,TGTGCCACCAGTGACGGGACAGGTCTGGCCCAGTACTTC,CATSDGTGLAQYF
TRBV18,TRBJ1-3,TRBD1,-,TGTGCCAGCTCACCAAGGGGACAGGCTGACGGAAACACCATATATTTT,CASSPRGQADGNTIYF
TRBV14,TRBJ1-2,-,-,TGTGCCAGCAGCCGCCTAGGAGGGCCTAAGAACTATGGCTACACCTTC,CASSRLGGPKNYGYTF
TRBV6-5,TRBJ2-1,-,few,TGTGCCAGCATCAACTCTGGGAGGAGCAATGAGCAGTTCTTC,CASINSGRSNEQFF
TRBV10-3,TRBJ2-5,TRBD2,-,TGTGCCATCATTACTAGCGGGGGGGCCTGGACCCAGTACTTC,CAIITSGGAWTQYF
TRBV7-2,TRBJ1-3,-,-,TGTGCCAGCAGCTTGACCGGGACACCTGGAAACACCATATATTTT,CASSLTGTPGNTIYF
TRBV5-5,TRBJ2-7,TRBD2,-,TGTGCCAGCAGCCGTCGGACTAGCGGGGGCCTCGGTTCCTACGAGCAGTACTTC,CASSRRTSGGLGSYEQYF
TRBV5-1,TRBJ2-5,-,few,TGCGCCAGCAGTTCTACCTTCCCAGGGTACCAAGAGACCCAGTACTTC,CASSSTFPGYQETQYF
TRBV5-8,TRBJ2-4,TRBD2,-,TGTGCCAGCAGCTCCTGGACTAGCCCGCTAGCCAAAAACATTCAGTACTTC,CASSSWTSPLAKNIQYF
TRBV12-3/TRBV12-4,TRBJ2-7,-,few,TGTGCCAGCAGTTTAGGCTGGAGCGACGAGCAGTACTTC,CASSLGWSDEQYF
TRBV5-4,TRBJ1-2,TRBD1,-,TGTGCCAGCAGCTTGACAGGGGGCGTTGTTGGCTACACCTTC,CASSLTGGVVGYTF
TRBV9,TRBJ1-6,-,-,TGTGCCAGCAGCGTGGACAGCAATTCACCCCTCCACTTT,CASSVDSNSPLHF
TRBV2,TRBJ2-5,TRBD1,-,TGTGCCAGCAACAGGGGCCGGAGAGAGACCCAGTACTTC,CASNRGRRETQYF
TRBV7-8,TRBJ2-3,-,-,TGTGCCAGCAGCTTAGAGGGGATCACAGATACGCAGTATTTT,CASSLEGITDTQYF
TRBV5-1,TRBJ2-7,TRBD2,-,TGCGCCAGCAGCCCCTTAGCGGGGGGTTCTTACGAGCAGTACTTC,CASSPLAGGSYEQYF
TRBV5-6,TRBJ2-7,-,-,TGTGCCAGCAGCGTACAGGGTAAGGGCGAGCAGTACTTC,CASSVQGKGEQYF
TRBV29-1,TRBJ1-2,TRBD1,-,TGCAGCGTTGAATATCAGGGGGTAGGCGGCTACACCTTC,CSVEYQGVGGYTF
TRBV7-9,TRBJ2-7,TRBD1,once,TGTGCCAGCAGCTCGACCGGGACAGAGATTCAGTTC,CASSSTGTEIQF
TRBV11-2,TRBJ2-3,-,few,TGTGCCAGCAGCCACAGCCCAGGGGTCACAGATACGCAGTATTTT,CASSHSPGVTDTQYF
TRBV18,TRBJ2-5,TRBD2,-,TGTGCCAGCTCACCGACTAGCGGGGAAGAGACCCAGTACTTC,CASSPTSGEETQYF
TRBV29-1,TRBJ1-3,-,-,TGCAGCGCCCTAGGGGGTATAGTTGGAAACACCATATATTTT,CSALGGIVGNTIYF
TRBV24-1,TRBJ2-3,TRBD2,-,TGTGCCACCGCTAGCGGGGGGGTGACCGCAGATACGCAGTATTTT,CATASGGVTADTQYF
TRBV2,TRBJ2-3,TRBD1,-,TGTGCCAGCAGTGCCCCAGGACAGGGATACACAGATACGCAGTATTTT,CASSAPGQGYTDTQYF
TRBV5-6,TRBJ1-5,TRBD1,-,TGTGCCAGCAGCTTGGGTTGGCAGGGGGGAAATCAGCCCCAGCATTTT,CASSLGWQGGNQPQHF
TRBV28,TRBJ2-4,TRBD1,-,TGTGCCAGCAGTCCAGCAAGGCGACAGGGGTGGGGGGACATTCAGTACTTC,CASSPARRQGWGDIQYF
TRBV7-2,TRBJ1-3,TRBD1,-,TGTGCCAGCAGCTCCCGGACAGGGGGAAACACCATATATTTT,CASSSRTGGNTIYF
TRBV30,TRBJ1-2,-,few,TGTGCCTGGATCACCCCAGGGAAGGGGGTCTATGGCTACACCTTC,CAWITPGKGVYGYTF
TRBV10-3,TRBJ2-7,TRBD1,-,TGTGCCATCAGTGTTTCCGGGACAGGGAGTCCGCAGTACTTC,CAISVSGTGSPQYF
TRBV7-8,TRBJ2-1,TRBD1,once,TGTGCCAGCAGCCCGCTGGACAGGGGCCAGCAGTTCTTC,CASSPLDRGQQFF
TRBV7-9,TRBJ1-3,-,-,TGTGCCAGCAGCTTTCACACCTCTGGAAACACCATATATTTT,CASSFHTSGNTIYF
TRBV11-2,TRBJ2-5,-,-,TGTGCCAGCAGCCAGGGGACCCAGTACTTC,CASSQGTQYF
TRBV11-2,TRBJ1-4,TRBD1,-,TGTGCCAGCAGCTTAGGGGCAGGGGGCCCTTTTGCAACTAATGAAAAACTGTTTTTT,CASSLGAGGPFATNEKLFF
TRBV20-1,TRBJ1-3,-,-,TGCAGTGCTAGTCCCATCAACTCTGGAAACACCATATATTTT,CSASPINSGNTIYF
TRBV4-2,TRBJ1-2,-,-,TGTGCCAGCAGCCAAGCTGGGGAGGTTCTCTATGGCTACACCTTC,CASSQAGEVLYGYTF
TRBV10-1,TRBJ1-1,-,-,TGCGCCAGCAGTCCCGACGCCCTAGGACAGACTGAAGCTTTCTTT,CASSPDALGQTEAFF
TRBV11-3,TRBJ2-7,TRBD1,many,TGTGCCAGCAGGCCCAGGACAGGGGCCACCTACGAGCAGTACTTC,CASRPRTGATYEQYF
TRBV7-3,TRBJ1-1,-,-,TGTGCCAGCTGTAGGGCAGGGAGGACTGAAGCTTTCTTT,CASCRAGRTEAFF
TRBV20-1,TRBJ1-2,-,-,TGCAGTGCTAGACCGGAGGGTGGCTACACCTTC,CSARPEGGYTF
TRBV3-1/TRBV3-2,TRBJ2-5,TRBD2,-,TGTGCCAGCAGCCACGCCACGGGGGGGGAGACCCAGTACTTC,CASSHATGGETQYF
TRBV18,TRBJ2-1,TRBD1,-,TGTGCCAGCTCACCTCGGGGATATCAGGGGGCAGGGGAGCAGTTCTTC,CASSPRGYQGAGEQFF
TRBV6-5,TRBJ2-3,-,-,TGTGCCAGCGAAGCAGGGGACCTTAGCACAGATACGCAGTATTTT,CASEAGDLSTDTQYF
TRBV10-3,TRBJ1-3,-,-,TGTGCCATCAGTGACGAGGGTCTTGCTGGAAACACCATATATTTT,CAISDEGLAGNTIYF
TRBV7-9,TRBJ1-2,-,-,TGTGCCAGCAGCCCTGGCATCTTATATGGCTACACCTTC,CASSPGILYGYTF